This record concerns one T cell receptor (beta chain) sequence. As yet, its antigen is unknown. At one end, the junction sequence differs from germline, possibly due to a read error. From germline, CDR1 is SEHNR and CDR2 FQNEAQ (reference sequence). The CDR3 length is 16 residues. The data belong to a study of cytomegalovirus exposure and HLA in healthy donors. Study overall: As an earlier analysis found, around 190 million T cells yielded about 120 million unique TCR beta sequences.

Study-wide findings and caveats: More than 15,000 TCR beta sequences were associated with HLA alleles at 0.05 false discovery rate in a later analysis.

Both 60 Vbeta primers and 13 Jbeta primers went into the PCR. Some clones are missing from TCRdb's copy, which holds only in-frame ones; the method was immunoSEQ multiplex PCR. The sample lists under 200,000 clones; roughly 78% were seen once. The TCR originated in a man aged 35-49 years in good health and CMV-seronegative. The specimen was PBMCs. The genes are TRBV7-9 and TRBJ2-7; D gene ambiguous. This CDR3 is CSSSLYSSESSYEQYF. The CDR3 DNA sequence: TGTTCCAGCAGCTTGTATTCCTCGGAGAGCTCCTACGAGCAGTACTTC.